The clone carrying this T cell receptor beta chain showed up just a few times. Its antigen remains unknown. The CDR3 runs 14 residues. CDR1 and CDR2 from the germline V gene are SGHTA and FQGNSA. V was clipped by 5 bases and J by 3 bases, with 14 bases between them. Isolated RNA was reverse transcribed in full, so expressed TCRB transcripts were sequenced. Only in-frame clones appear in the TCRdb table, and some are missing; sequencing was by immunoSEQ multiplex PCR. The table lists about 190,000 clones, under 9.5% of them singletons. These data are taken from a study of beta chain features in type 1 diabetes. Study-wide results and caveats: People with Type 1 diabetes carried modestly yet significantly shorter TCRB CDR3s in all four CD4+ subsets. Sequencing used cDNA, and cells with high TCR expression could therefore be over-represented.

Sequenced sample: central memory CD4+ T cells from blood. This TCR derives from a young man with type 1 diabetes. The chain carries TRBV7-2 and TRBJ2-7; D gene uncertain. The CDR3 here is CASSLRVSNYEQYF. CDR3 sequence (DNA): TGTGCCAGCAGCCTTCGGGTGTCTAACTACGAGCAGTACTTC.